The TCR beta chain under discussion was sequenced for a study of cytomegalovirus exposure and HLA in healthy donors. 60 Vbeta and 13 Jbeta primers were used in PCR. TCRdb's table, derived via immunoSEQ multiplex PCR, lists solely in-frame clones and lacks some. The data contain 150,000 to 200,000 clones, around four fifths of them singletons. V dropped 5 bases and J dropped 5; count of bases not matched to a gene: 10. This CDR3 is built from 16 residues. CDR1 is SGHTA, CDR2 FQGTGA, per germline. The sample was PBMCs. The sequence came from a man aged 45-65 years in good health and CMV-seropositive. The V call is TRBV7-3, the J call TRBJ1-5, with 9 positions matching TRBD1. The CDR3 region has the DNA TGTGCCAGCAGCGCAGATTCGGACAGGGGTCATCAGCCCCAGCATTTT. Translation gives CASSADSDRGHQPQHF.